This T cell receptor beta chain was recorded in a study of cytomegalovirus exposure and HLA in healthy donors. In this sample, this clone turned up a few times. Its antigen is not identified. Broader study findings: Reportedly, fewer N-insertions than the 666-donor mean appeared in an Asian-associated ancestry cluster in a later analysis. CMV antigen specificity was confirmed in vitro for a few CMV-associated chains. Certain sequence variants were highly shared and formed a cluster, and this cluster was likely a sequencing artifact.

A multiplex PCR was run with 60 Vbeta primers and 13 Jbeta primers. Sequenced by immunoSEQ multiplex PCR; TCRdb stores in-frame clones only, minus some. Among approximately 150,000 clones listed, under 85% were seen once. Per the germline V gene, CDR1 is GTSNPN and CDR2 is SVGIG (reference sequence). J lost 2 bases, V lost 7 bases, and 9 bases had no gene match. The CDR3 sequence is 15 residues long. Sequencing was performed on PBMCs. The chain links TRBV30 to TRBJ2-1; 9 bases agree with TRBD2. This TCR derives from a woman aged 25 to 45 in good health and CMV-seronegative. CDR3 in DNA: TGTGCCTCGGATTTGCCTAGCGGGACCTACAATGAGCAGTTCTTC. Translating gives CASDLPSGTYNEQFF.